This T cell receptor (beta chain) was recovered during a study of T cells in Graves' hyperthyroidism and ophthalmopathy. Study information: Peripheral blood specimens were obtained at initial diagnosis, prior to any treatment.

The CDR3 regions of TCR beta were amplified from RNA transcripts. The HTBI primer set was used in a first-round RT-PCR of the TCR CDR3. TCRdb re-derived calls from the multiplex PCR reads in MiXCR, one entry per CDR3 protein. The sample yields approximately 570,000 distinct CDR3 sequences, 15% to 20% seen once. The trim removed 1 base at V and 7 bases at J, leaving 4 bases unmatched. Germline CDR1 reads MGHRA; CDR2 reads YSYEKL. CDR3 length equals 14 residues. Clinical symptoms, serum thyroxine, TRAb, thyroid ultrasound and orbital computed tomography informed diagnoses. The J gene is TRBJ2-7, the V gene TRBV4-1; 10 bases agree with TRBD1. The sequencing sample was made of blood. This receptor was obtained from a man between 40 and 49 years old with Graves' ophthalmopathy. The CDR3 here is CASSQGDRGYEQYF. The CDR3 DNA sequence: TGCGCCAGCAGCCAAGGGGACAGGGGTTATGAGCAGTACTTC.